These 4 T cell receptor beta chains came from one sample sequenced in a study of early T cells in non-severe SARS-CoV-2 infection. TCRdb recomputed calls from the 5' RACE reads with MiXCR, one row per CDR3 protein. The sample includes about 27,000 distinct CDR3 sequences, roughly 4.1% of them seen just once. The sequencing sample was made of whole blood. All receptors derive from an adult who was a healthcare worker with PCR-confirmed SARS-CoV-2 infection or an uninfected control (not recorded which).

This clonotype was picked up many times. This chain uses TRBV9 with TRBJ1-5; the D gene is possibly TRBD1 (5 bases). Germline V gives CDR1 SGDLS, CDR2 YYNGEE. The CDR3 has 15 amino acids. Trimming removed 0 bases at V and 10 bases at J, with 17 bases between. The CDR3: CASSVAGTGFDPQHF. The CDR3 DNA is TGTGCCAGCAGCGTAGCAGGGACGGGGTTTGATCCCCAGCATTTT.

This clonotype was detected ten times or more. V is TRBV3-1 and J is TRBJ1-1; no clear D gene. Germline V gene data show CDR1 as LGHDT and CDR2 as YNNKEL (reference sequence). The CDR3 consists of 14 residues. V was clipped by 5 bases and J by 12 bases, with 22 bases between them. CDR3 in amino acids: CASSTPREGRPTFF. CDR3 DNA: TGTGCCAGCAGCACACCAAGGGAGGGAAGACCCACTTTCTTT.

In its sample, this clonotype was seen many times. The gene calls are TRBV6-2 or TRBV6-3 and TRBJ2-3; 9 bases fit TRBD1. Germline V gives CDR1 MNHEY, CDR2 SVGEGT. The CDR3 extends over 15 amino acids. Trimming removed 2 bases from V and 6 bases from J; junction bases left unmatched: 6. Here the CDR3 DNA reads TGTGCCAGCAGTTACGGGACAGGGTATGCCGATACGCAGTATTTT. This encodes CASSYGTGYADTQYF.

Ten or more counts support this clonotype. The chain combines TRBV4-2 with TRBJ2-3; 8 bases align to TRBD2. V was clipped by 4 bases and J by 3 bases; unmatched bases: 12. Germline V lookup: CDR1 LGHNA, CDR2 YNFKEQ. CDR3 length equals 17 residues. Here the CDR3 reads CASSPAGGRGSTDTQYF. CDR3 coding DNA: TGTGCCAGCAGCCCTGCGGGGGGCAGGGGTTCGACAGATACGCAGTATTTT.